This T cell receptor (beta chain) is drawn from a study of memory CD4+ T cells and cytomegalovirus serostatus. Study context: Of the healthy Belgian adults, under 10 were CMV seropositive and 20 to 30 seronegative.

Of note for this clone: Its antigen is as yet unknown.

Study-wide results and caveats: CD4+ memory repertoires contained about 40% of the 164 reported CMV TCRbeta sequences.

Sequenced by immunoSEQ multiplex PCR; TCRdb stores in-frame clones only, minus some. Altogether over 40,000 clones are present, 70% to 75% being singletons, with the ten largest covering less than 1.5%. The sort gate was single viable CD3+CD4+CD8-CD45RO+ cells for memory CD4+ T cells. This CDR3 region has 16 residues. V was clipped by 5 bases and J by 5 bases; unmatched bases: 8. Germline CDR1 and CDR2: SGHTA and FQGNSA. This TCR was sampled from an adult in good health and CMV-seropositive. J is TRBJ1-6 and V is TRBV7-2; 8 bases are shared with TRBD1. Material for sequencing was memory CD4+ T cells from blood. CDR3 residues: CASSVRQGYDNSPLHF. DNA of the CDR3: TGTGCCAGCAGCGTACGACAGGGGTACGATAATTCACCCCTCCACTTT.